These 12 T cell receptor beta chains were all obtained from the same sample, sequenced in a study of control samples from healthy donors and cancer patients. Libraries were prepared by immunoSEQ multiplex PCR; TCRdb keeps only in-frame clonotypes and omits some of them. The sample lists 80,000 to 100,000 clones; 92% were seen once. The sample was blood. The receptor set was obtained from a human donor in good health. The donor label of this sample is uncertain.

J is TRBJ1-1 and V is TRBV18; the D is unclear. Germline CDR1 and CDR2: KGHSH and LQKENI. Between the trimmed V and J ends, which lost 0 bases and 0 bases, there was a span of 5 bases. The CDR3 is 14 residues long. The CDR3: CASSPPSMNTEAFF. CDR3 DNA sequence: TGTGCCAGCTCACCACCTTCCATGAACACTGAAGCTTTCTTT. Combining the CDR3 with reference TRBV18 and TRBJ1-1 gives the whole variable domain NAGVMQNPRHLVRRRGQEARLRCSPMKGHSHVYWYRQLPEEGLKFMVYLQKENIIDESGMPKERFSAEFPKEGPSILRIQQVVRGDSAAYFCASSPPSMNTEAFFGQGTRLTVV.

This chain links TRBV19 with TRBJ1-6; no definite D call. The germline CDR1 and CDR2 sequences are LNHDA and SQIVND (reference sequence). The CDR3 totals 14 residues. Trimming left V 4 bases short and J 6 bases short, with 10 bases between. CDR3 loop: CASSNQVANSPLHF. The CDR3 DNA sequence: TGTGCCAGTAGTAACCAAGTTGCTAATTCACCCCTCCACTTT.

The chain couples TRBV7-3 to TRBJ2-3, with D possibly being TRBD1 (6 bases). V was pared by 5 bases and J by 6 bases, with 18 bases between. The CDR3 has 15 residues. Germline assignment: CDR1 SGHTA and CDR2 FQGTGA. The CDR3 reads CASSQQGTPGDTQYF. CDR3 in DNA: TGTGCCAGCAGCCAACAGGGTACCCCAGGGGATACGCAGTATTTT.

This chain connects TRBV19 to TRBJ2-3; tentatively, D is TRBD2 (7 bases). Between the trimmed V and J ends, which lost 4 bases and 0 bases, there was a span of 14 bases. The germline CDR1 and CDR2 sequences are LNHDA and SQIVND (reference sequence). There are 16 residues in the CDR3. The CDR3 region has the DNA TGTGCCAGTAGTAGGGAGGGGGGGCCCAGCACAGATACGCAGTATTTT. Translating gives CASSREGGPSTDTQYF.

The V call is TRBV14, the J call TRBJ2-7; the D is unclear. The CDR3 is 11 amino acids. The germline gives CDR1 SGHDN, CDR2 FVKESK. V shed 1 base and J shed 9 bases, with 7 bases lying between them. CDR3 bases: TGTGCCAGCAGCCAAGGGTCAGCGCAGTACTTC. Translated, it gives CASSQGSAQYF.

The genes are TRBV6-5 and TRBJ1-3, with a tentative D call TRBD1 (5 bases). Germline V gene sequence: CDR1 MNHEY, CDR2 SVGAGI. Trimming pared 4 bases from V and 6 bases from J, leaving 13 bases between. The CDR3 has 14 amino acids. The DNA for the CDR3 is TGTGCCAGCAGTTTACCAGGGTCTTCAAACACCATATATTTT. Residues: CASSLPGSSNTIYF.

A single count supports this clone. This chain's CDR3 is CASSPGQLYGYTF. The CDR3, as DNA: TGTGCCAGCTCACCGGGACAACTCTATGGCTACACCTTC. The chain couples TRBV18 to TRBJ1-2, with D perhaps matching TRBD1 (6 bases). V gave up 3 bases and J gave up 4 bases, with 9 bases separating them. The CDR3 is 13 residues long. Per the germline V gene, CDR1 is KGHSH and CDR2 is LQKENI.

This rearrangement joins TRBV12-3 or TRBV12-4 to TRBJ1-1; no reliable D call. With 2 bases removed from V and 0 bases from J, the gap between germline ends came to 4 bases. The CDR3 runs 13 residues. The CDR3 here is CASSLKLNTEAFF. The CDR3 DNA follows: TGTGCCAGCAGTTTAAAACTGAACACTGAAGCTTTCTTT.

Details on this clone: Germline is not matched at one junction end, which may reflect a read error. The gene calls are TRBV5-1 and TRBJ2-3, with D tentatively TRBD1 (6 bases). CDR3 length: 14 amino acids. In germline, CDR1 is SGHRS, CDR2 YFSETQ. CDR3 protein: CVSSLGHDADTQYF. The DNA of the CDR3 is TGCGTCAGCAGCTTGGGACACGATGCAGATACGCAGTATTTT. The full variable domain, rest sourced from reference TRBV5-1 and TRBJ2-3, is KAGVTQTPRYLIKTRGQQVTLSCSPISGHRSVSWYQQTPGQGLQFLFEYFSETQRNKGNFPGRFSGRQFSNSRSEMNVSTLELGDSALYLCVSSLGHDADTQYFGPGTRLTVL.

This clone has just one count. The V call is TRBV6-6, the J call TRBJ1-2; D is unclear. The CDR3 length is 14 residues. V was shortened by 2 bases and J by 2 bases, with 9 bases between the two germline ends. Germline V gene data show CDR1 as MNHNY and CDR2 as SVGAGI (reference sequence). In DNA form, the CDR3 reads TGTGCCAGCAGTTACGGGCAGTCAAACTATGGCTACACCTTC. Translation gives CASSYGQSNYGYTF.

This chain uses TRBV27 with TRBJ2-1, with D possibly being TRBD1 or TRBD2 (6 bases each). Germline lookup yields CDR1 MNHEY and CDR2 SMNVEV (reference sequence). This CDR3 spans 16 amino acids. V was clipped by 3 bases and J by 4 bases, with 16 bases between them. Here the CDR3 reads CASSLGGGQRYNEQFF. CDR3 nucleotides: TGTGCCAGCAGTTTGGGGGGCGGACAGCGTTACAATGAGCAGTTCTTC.

The gene calls are TRBV25-1 and TRBJ1-2; no clear D gene. CDR1 MGHDK and CDR2 SYGVNS come from the germline V gene. The CDR3 loop spans 14 amino acids. The ends were cut back, 1 base at V and 0 bases at J, with 6 bases in the middle. CDR3 sequence (DNA): TGTGCCAGCAGTGAATCGACCACTAACTATGGCTACACCTTC. Translating it yields CASSESTTNYGYTF.